The 28 T cell receptor beta chains in this list originate from one sample, sequenced in a study of prognosis after radiotherapy for stage I lung cancer. Genomic DNA was subjected to two-round multiplex PCR for amplification of TCR beta CDR3. Primers specific to each TRBV and TRBJ gene drove first-round PCR. TCRdb processed the multiplex PCR reads anew with MiXCR; each CDR3 protein has one entry. The repertoire consists of about 17,000 distinct CDR3 sequences, with roughly 30% occurring once and the leading ten covering roughly 31%. Sequencing was performed on PBMCs, taken before or after stereotactic body radiation therapy (not recorded which). Receptors were obtained from a donor aged 50 or older with non-small cell lung cancer.

This clonotype was recorded at least ten times. The rearrangement uses TRBV13 and TRBJ2-1; no clear D gene. This CDR3 has 11 residues. Germline V lookup: CDR1 PRHDT, CDR2 FYEKMQ (reference sequence). Trimming took off 5 bases at V and 4 bases at J, with 3 bases between the two ends. The DNA of the CDR3 is TGTGCCAGCAGCATATACAATGAGCAGTTCTTC. It codes for CASSIYNEQFF.

This clonotype was detected many times. This chain connects TRBV16 to TRBJ2-7; D not certain. The CDR3 sequence is 14 residues long. Germline CDR1 and CDR2: KGHSY and FQNENV. V lost 0 bases to trimming and J lost 1 base, with 7 bases between them. In DNA, the CDR3 is TGTGCCAGCAGCCAATCAGGACCGTCCTACGAGCAGTACTTC. Translation: CASSQSGPSYEQYF.

This clonotype was counted only a few times. J is TRBJ1-5 and V is TRBV6-1; possible D gene TRBD1, 6 bases. CDR1 and CDR2 (germline): MNHNS, SASEGT. There are 12 residues in the CDR3. CDR3 DNA: TGTGGCAGTTACAGGGACAATCAGCCCCAGCATTTT. Translated, it gives CGSYRDNQPQHF.

This clonotype was detected many times. The CDR3 spells CASSTGLAGSYEQYF. The CDR3 coding sequence is TGTGCCAGCAGTACGGGACTAGCGGGATCCTACGAGCAGTACTTC. The chain recombines TRBV6-1 with TRBJ2-7; 13 nucleotides match TRBD2. Germline assignment: CDR1 MNHNS and CDR2 SASEGT. The V segment lost 5 bases and the J segment 1 base; nucleotides outside the gene matches: 2. This CDR3 comprises 15 residues.

This clonotype was seen at least ten times. V is TRBV6-1 and J is TRBJ2-7, with TRBD2 matching over 7 bases. Losses at the gene ends were 6 bases for V and 2 bases for J; bases not matched to a gene: 7. The V gene's germline CDR1 is MNHNS and CDR2 SASEGT. This CDR3 contains 14 residues. The CDR3 here is CASRSGGVTYEQYF. The CDR3 coding sequence is TGTGCCAGCAGAAGTGGGGGGGTAACCTACGAGCAGTACTTC.

This rearrangement joins TRBV5-1 to TRBJ2-3; a weak D match, TRBD2 (5 bases). The CDR3 spans 16 residues. Germline V gene data show CDR1 as SGHRS and CDR2 as YFSETQ. V was trimmed by 0 bases and J by 4 bases, leaving 15 bases between them. The CDR3 loop reads CASSLVSGTVPDTQYF. The CDR3 nucleotides read TGCGCCAGCAGCTTGGTATCGGGAACCGTACCAGATACGCAGTATTTT.

This clonotype has just a few counts. This likely comes from a read error, as the CDR3 has no conserved phenylalanine or tryptophan at its end. The V call is TRBV6-1, the J call TRBJ2-7; D not certain. This CDR3 comprises 14 residues. The V and J ends lost 1 base and 6 bases respectively, with 13 bases between them. Germline lookup yields CDR1 MNHNS and CDR2 SASEGT. This CDR3 reads CASSEVFSSSEQYL. In DNA form, the CDR3 reads TGTGCCAGCAGTGAAGTATTCTCCTCGAGCGAGCAGTACCTC.

This clonotype was observed at least ten times. The chain links TRBV10-3 to TRBJ2-7, with 10 nucleotides matching TRBD2. Germline loops: CDR1 ENHRY, CDR2 SYGVKD. The CDR3 covers 17 residues. CDR3 coding DNA: TGTGTCATAAACGGGGGTAGCGGGAGGAAGCACCCCTACGAGCAGTACTTC. This translates into CVINGGSGRKHPYEQYF.

The chain has TRBV9 and TRBJ2-7; 9 bases map to TRBD1. The CDR3 sequence is 16 residues long. After removal of 6 bases from V and 6 bases from J, the junction contained 16 bases not matched to a gene. CDR1 is SGDLS, CDR2 YYNGEE, per germline. CDR3 amino acids: CASNSGQGRSLGEQYF. CDR3 coding DNA: TGTGCCAGCAACTCAGGACAGGGGCGATCGTTGGGCGAGCAGTACTTC. Full variable domain (rest looked up from reference TRBV9 and TRBJ2-7): DSGVTQTPKHLITATGQRVTLRCSPRSGDLSVYWYQQSLDQGLQFLIQYYNGEERAKGNILERFSAQQFPDLHSELNLSSLELGDSALYFCASNSGQGRSLGEQYFGPGTRLTVT.

By frequency in the sample, this clonotype is medium-sized. The chain couples TRBV12-3 or TRBV12-4 to TRBJ1-6, with D hard to call. V was clipped by 6 bases and J by 3 bases, with 3 bases between them. The CDR3 runs 12 residues. Here the CDR3 DNA reads TGTGCCAGCAGGGTCTATAATTCACCCCTCCACTTT. Its protein product is CASRVYNSPLHF.

This clonotype is medium-sized. This chain uses TRBV6-5 with TRBJ2-7, with TRBD1 matching over 11 bases. Germline CDR1 is MNHEY and CDR2 is SVGAGI. This CDR3 contains 14 residues. Trimming cost V 0 bases and J 7 bases; bases outside gene matches: 2. The CDR3 protein is CASSYSGDRGEQYF. The CDR3, as DNA: TGTGCCAGCAGTTACTCGGGGGACAGGGGGGAGCAGTACTTC.

This clonotype has a count of ten or more. CDR3 region: CASSISGGGRLSYTF. In DNA form, the CDR3 reads TGTGCCAGTAGTATTTCAGGGGGCGGGAGACTGAGCTACACCTTC. V gene TRBV19 combines with J gene TRBJ1-2; 8 bases are shared with TRBD1. Germline assignment: CDR1 LNHDA and CDR2 SQIVND (reference sequence). V trimming: 3 bases; J trimming: 9 bases; junction bases outside the gene matches: 12. There are 15 residues in the CDR3.

Ten or more counts support this clonotype. The chain recombines TRBV11-3 with TRBJ2-3; TRBD2 matches at 8 bases. This CDR3 spans 16 amino acids. Per germline, CDR1 SGHNT and CDR2 YENEEA. V shed 4 bases, J shed 2 bases, and the junction held 8 bases outside the gene matches. CDR3 protein: CASSSMTSAHTDTQYF. Written as DNA, the CDR3 is TGTGCCAGCAGCTCGATGACTAGCGCACACACAGATACGCAGTATTTT.

The chain recombines TRBV2 with TRBJ2-3, with TRBD2 identical over 11 bases. Per germline, CDR1 SNHLY and CDR2 FYNNEI. This CDR3 has 18 amino acids. With V trimmed by 7 bases and J by 4 bases, 16 bases remained unmatched. The CDR3 reads CASTPGGLIAGGPDTQYF. The CDR3 coding sequence is TGTGCCAGCACCCCGGGCGGGCTTATAGCGGGAGGGCCAGATACGCAGTATTTT.

This clonotype was detected many times. CDR3 sequence reads: CAGQGISAKNIQYF. As DNA, the CDR3 is TGTGCCGGACAGGGGATTTCAGCCAAAAACATTCAGTACTTC. This chain uses TRBV30 with TRBJ2-4, with TRBD1 matching 9 bases. V shed 8 bases, J shed 0 bases, and the junction held 5 bases outside the gene matches. Germline CDR1 is GTSNPN and CDR2 is SVGIG (reference sequence). CDR3 length equals 14 residues.

This clonotype has ten or more counts. The V gene is TRBV29-1, the J gene TRBJ2-1; 9 bases are shared with TRBD2. The J segment lost 8 bases and the V segment lost 3 bases, leaving 14 bases of the junction unmatched. This CDR3 has 16 residues. In germline, CDR1 is SQVTM, CDR2 ANQGSEA. CDR3 loop: CSVDNRGGRAIDEQFF. In nucleotides, the CDR3 is TGCAGCGTTGACAATCGGGGCGGGAGGGCCATCGATGAGCAGTTCTTC.

At least ten counts were recorded for this clonotype. The V gene is TRBV11-3, the J gene TRBJ1-1, with no clear D. This CDR3 is built from 14 residues. Germline V gene data show CDR1 as SGHNT and CDR2 as YENEEA. Trimming left V 2 bases short and J 6 bases short, with 13 bases between. CDR3 DNA sequence: TGTGCCAGCAGCTTATCGGGGTTGAGAGCTGAAGCTTTCTTT. Translated: CASSLSGLRAEAFF. Drawing the rest from reference TRBV11-3 and TRBJ1-1, the complete variable domain is EAGVVQSPRYKIIEKKQPVAFWCNPISGHNTLYWYLQNLGQGPELLIRYENEEAVDDSQLPKDRFSAERLKGVDSTLKIQPAELGDSAVYLCASSLSGLRAEAFFGQGTRLTVV.

This clonotype was picked up many times. The rearrangement joins TRBV28 to TRBJ1-6; no reliable D call. The ends were cut back, 3 bases at V and 7 bases at J, with 13 bases in the middle. This CDR3 comprises 15 residues. Germline V CDR1 and CDR2: MDHEN, SYDVKM. In DNA form, the CDR3 reads TGTGCCAGCAGTTTTCTTGGGATGACAAATTCACCCCTCCACTTT. This gives the protein CASSFLGMTNSPLHF.

By share, this clonotype counts as medium-sized. The chain uses TRBV7-2 and TRBJ2-1, with 14 bases identical to TRBD2. Germline-derived CDR1 and CDR2 are SGHTA and FQGNSA. The V segment lost 0 bases and the J segment 8 bases; nucleotides outside the gene matches: 3. The CDR3 runs 16 residues. The CDR3 region has the DNA TGTGCCAGCAGCTTAGCCCTGGGACTAGCGGGAGATGAGCAGTTCTTC. Protein product: CASSLALGLAGDEQFF. The entire variable domain, with the rest obtained from reference TRBV7-2 and TRBJ2-1, is as follows: GAGVSQSPSNKVTEKGKDVELRCDPISGHTALYWYRQSLGQGLEFLIYFQGNSAPDKSGLPSDRFSAERTGGSVSTLTIQRTQQEDSAVYLCASSLALGLAGDEQFFGPGTRLTVL.

This clonotype appeared many times. The rearrangement links TRBV7-9 to TRBJ2-2; D may be TRBD1 (6 bases). Germline V gene sequence: CDR1 SEHNR, CDR2 FQNEAQ (reference sequence). This CDR3 has 15 residues. Trimming removed 0 bases at V and 6 bases at J, with 11 bases between. CDR3: CASSLAGHRAGELFF. CDR3 DNA: TGTGCCAGCAGCTTAGCGGGCCACAGGGCCGGGGAGCTGTTTTTT.

This clonotype has at least ten counts. The V and J genes are TRBV5-1 and TRBJ2-7; 11 bases are shared with TRBD1. This CDR3 contains 16 residues. In germline, CDR1 is SGHRS, CDR2 YFSETQ. V gave up 4 bases and J gave up 4 bases; unmatched junction bases: 10. This CDR3 is CASSLARTGGRYEQYF. CDR3 DNA sequence: TGCGCCAGCAGCCTGGCACGGACAGGGGGCAGATACGAGCAGTACTTC.

This clonotype was picked up many times. The chain joins TRBV6-1 to TRBJ2-1; 8 bases match TRBD2. Germline lookup yields CDR1 MNHNS and CDR2 SASEGT. After removal of 11 bases from V and 5 bases from J, the junction contained 8 bases not matched to a gene. There are 13 residues in the CDR3. The CDR3 DNA follows: TGTGCCTGTAGCGGGACGGCGAACAATGAGCAGTTCTTC. Protein sequence: CACSGTANNEQFF.

This clonotype was counted many times. V usage is TRBV5-4 and J usage is TRBJ1-4; D might be TRBD1 (6 bases). CDR1 SGHNT and CDR2 YYREEE come from the germline V gene (reference sequence). This CDR3 spans 14 amino acids. Trimming shortened V by 4 bases and J by 5 bases, and 12 bases separated the two germline ends. The CDR3 DNA follows: TGTGCCAGCAGCGTAAAGGGGGGGAATGAAAAACTGTTTTTT. Translated: CASSVKGGNEKLFF. Filled out from reference TRBV5-4 and TRBJ1-4, the complete variable domain reads ETGVTQSPTHLIKTRGQQVTLRCSSQSGHNTVSWYQQALGQGPQFIFQYYREEENGRGNFPPRFSGLQFPNYSSELNVNALELDDSALYLCASSVKGGNEKLFFGSGTQLSVL.

The gene calls are TRBV5-1 and TRBJ2-2, with D possibly being TRBD2 (6 bases). Per germline, CDR1 SGHRS and CDR2 YFSETQ. V was shortened by 1 base and J by 17 bases, with 18 bases between the two germline ends. The CDR3 is made up of 13 amino acids. CDR3 amino acids: CASSLRGGGEIFF. CDR3 nucleotides: TGCGCCAGCAGCTTGCGCGGAGGCGGGGAGATATTTTTT.

This clonotype has a single count. The junction does not match germline at one end; this may be a read error. V gene TRBV6-1 combines with J gene TRBJ2-7, with 7 bases fitting TRBD2. Per germline, CDR1 MNHNS and CDR2 SASEGT. The CDR3 is 14 residues long. The CDR3 DNA reads TGTGCCAGCAGGAACAGCGGGACCATCTACGAGAAGTACTTC. Residues: CASRNSGTIYEKYF.

There are many counts of this clonotype. This chain connects TRBV6-1 to TRBJ2-1, with 8 bases aligning to TRBD2. CDR1 and CDR2 from the germline V gene are MNHNS and SASEGT. Trimming cost V 5 bases and J 9 bases; bases outside gene matches: 18. The CDR3 contains 17 residues. CDR3 nucleotide sequence: TGTGCCAGCAGTCCTCCCCCCGGGACTAGGGCCAATGGTGAGCAGTTCTTC. Translating gives CASSPPPGTRANGEQFF.

The chain combines TRBV2 with TRBJ2-1; 8 bases are shared with TRBD2. CDR3 size: 16 residues. Trimming took 6 bases from V and 11 from J; bases not matched to a gene: 18. Germline assignment: CDR1 SNHLY and CDR2 FYNNEI. In nucleotides, the CDR3 is TGTGCCAGCAGAGGGACCGGGACTAGAGGTTGTGGTAAGCAGTTCTTC. Amino acids: CASRGTGTRGCGKQFF.

With respect to this clonotype: With only one base between it and a far larger clone, this is likely a read error. The chain links TRBV5-1 to TRBJ2-3, with 9 bases that match TRBD2. This CDR3 comprises 15 residues. Germline CDR1 SGHRS, CDR2 YFSETQ. CDR3 in DNA: TGTGTCAGCAGCCTAAGAGGAGCGGGAGGAGATACGCAGTATTTT. It codes for CVSSLRGAGGDTQYF.